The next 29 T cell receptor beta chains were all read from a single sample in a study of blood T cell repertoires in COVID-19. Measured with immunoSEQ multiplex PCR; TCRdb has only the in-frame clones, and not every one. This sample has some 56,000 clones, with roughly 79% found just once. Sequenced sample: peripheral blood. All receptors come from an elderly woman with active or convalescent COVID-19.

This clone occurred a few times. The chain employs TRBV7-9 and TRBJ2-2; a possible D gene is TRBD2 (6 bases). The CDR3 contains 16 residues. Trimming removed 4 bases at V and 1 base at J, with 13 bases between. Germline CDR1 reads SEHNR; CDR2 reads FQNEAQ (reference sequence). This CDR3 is CASSSSGELNTGELFF. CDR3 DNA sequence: TGTGCCAGCAGCTCTTCGGGGGAATTGAACACCGGGGAGCTGTTTTTT.

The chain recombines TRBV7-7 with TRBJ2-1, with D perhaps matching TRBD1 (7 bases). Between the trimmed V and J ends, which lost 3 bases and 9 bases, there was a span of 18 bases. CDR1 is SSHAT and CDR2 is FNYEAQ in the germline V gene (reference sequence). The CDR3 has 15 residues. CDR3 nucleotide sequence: TGTGCCAGCAGCTTCACAGGGGATCTTAGCGGTGAGCAGTTCTTC. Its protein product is CASSFTGDLSGEQFF.

CDR3 DNA sequence: TGTGCCAGCAGCCAAGATATGCCAGGGGGCTTAGATGAGCAGTTCTTC. Translating gives CASSQDMPGGLDEQFF. V usage is TRBV3-1 (or the pseudogene TRBV3-2) and J usage is TRBJ2-1; 8 bases align to TRBD1. There are 16 residues in the CDR3. The trim removed 0 bases at V and 8 bases at J, leaving 9 bases unmatched. Germline values: CDR1 LGHDT, CDR2 YNNKEL (reference sequence).

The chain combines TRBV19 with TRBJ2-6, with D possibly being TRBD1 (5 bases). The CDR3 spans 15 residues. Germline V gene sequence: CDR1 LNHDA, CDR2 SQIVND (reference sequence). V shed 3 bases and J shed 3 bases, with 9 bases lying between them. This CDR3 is CASSIIRGGANVLTF. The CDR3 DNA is TGTGCCAGTAGTATTATAAGGGGTGGGGCCAACGTCCTGACTTTC.

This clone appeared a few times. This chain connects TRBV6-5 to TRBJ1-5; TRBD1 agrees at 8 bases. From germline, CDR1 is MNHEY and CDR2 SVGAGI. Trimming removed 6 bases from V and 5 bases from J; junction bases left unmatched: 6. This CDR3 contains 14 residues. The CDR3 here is CASSRGLGDQPQHF. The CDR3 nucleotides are TGTGCCAGCAGCAGGGGGCTGGGAGATCAGCCCCAGCATTTT.

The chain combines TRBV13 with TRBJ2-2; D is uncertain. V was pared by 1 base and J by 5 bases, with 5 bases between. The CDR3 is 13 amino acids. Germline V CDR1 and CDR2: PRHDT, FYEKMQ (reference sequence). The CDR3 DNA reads TGTGCCAGCAGCTTAGACCGGACCGGGGAGCTGTTTTTT. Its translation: CASSLDRTGELFF. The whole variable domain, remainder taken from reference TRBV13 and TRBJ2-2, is AAGVIQSPRHLIKEKRETATLKCYPIPRHDTVYWYQQGPGQDPQFLISFYEKMQSDKGSIPDRFSAQQFSDYHSELNMSSLELGDSALYFCASSLDRTGELFFGEGSRLTVL.

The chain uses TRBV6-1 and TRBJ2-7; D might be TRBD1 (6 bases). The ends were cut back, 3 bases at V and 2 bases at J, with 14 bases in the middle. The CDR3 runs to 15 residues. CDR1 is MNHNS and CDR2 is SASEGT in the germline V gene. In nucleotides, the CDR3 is TGTGCCAGCAGTGATACAGGGAAGATGCCCTACGAGCAGTACTTC. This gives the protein CASSDTGKMPYEQYF.

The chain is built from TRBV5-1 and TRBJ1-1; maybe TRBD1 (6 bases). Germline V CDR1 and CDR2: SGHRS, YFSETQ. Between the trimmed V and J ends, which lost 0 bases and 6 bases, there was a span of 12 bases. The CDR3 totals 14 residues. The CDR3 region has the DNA TGCGCCAGCAGCTTGGCAGGGGCGTCGGCTGAAGCTTTCTTT. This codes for CASSLAGASAEAFF.

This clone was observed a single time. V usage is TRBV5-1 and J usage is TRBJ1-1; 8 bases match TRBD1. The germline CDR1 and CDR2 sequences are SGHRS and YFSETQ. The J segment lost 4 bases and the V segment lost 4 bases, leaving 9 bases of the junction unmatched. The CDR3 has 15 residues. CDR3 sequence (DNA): TGCGCCAGCAGCCTGGACAGGGTTGGGACCACTGAAGCTTTCTTT. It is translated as CASSLDRVGTTEAFF.

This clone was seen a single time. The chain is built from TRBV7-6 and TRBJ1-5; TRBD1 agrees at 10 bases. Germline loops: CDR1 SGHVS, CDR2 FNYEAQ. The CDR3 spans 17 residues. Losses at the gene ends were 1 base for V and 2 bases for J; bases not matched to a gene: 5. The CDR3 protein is CASSLGGGQGGNQPQHF. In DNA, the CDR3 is TGTGCCAGCAGCTTAGGGGGTGGACAGGGGGGCAATCAGCCCCAGCATTTT. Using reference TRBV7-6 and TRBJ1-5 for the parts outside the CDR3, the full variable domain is GAGVSQSPRYKVTKRGQDVALRCDPISGHVSLYWYRQALGQGPEFLTYFNYEAQQDKSGLPNDRFSAERPEGSISTLTIQRTEQRDSAMYRCASSLGGGQGGNQPQHFGDGTRLSIL.

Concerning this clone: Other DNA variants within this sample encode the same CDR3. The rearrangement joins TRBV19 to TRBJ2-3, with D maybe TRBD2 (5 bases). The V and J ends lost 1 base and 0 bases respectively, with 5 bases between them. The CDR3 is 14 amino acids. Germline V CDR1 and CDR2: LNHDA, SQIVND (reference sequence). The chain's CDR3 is CASSIGESTDTQYF. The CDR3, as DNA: TGTGCCAGTAGTATAGGGGAGAGCACAGATACGCAGTATTTT.

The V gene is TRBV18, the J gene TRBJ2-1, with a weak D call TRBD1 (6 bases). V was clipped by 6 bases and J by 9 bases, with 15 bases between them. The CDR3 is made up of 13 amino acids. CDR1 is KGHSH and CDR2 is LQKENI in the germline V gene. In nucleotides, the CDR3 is TGTGCCAGCTCGCCTCAGGGGTTCGCTGAGCAGTTCTTC. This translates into CASSPQGFAEQFF.

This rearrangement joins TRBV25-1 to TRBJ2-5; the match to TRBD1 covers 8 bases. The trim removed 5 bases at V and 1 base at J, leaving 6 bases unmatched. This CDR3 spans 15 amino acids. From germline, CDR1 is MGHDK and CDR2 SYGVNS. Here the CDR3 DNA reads TGTGCCAGCAGTACCCGGGACAGGTCCCAAGAGACCCAGTACTTC. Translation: CASSTRDRSQETQYF.

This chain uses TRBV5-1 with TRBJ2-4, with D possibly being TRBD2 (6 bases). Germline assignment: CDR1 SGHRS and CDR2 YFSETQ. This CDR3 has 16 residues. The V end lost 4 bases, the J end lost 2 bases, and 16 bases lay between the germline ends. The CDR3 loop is CASSGGISSTKNIQYF. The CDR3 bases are TGCGCCAGCAGCGGGGGGATCTCCTCGACCAAAAACATTCAGTACTTC.

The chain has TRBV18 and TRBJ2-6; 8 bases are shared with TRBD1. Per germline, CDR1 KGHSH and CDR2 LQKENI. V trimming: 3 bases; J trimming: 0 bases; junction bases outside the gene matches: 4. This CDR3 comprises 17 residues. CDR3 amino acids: CASSPGTGSSGANVLTF. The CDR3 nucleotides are TGTGCCAGCTCACCCGGGACAGGAAGCTCTGGGGCCAACGTCCTGACTTTC.

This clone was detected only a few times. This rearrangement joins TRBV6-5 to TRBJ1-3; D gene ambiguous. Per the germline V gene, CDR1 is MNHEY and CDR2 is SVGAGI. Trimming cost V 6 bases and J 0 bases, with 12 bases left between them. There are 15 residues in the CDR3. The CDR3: CASRVGSSSGNTIYF. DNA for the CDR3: TGTGCCAGCAGGGTCGGGTCTAGCTCTGGAAACACCATATATTTT.

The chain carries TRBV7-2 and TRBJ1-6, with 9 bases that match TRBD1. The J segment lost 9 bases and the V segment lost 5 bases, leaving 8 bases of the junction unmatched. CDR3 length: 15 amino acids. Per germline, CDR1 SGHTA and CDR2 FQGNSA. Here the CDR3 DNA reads TGTGCCAGCAGCCCGGGACAGGGCGGGGGTTCACCCCTCCACTTT. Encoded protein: CASSPGQGGGSPLHF.

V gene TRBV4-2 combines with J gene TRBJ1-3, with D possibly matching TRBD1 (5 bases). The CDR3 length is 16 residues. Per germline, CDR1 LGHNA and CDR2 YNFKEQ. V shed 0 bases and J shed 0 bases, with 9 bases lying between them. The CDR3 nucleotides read TGTGCCAGCAGCCAAGAGGGGCTGGTCTCTGGAAACACCATATATTTT. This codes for CASSQEGLVSGNTIYF.

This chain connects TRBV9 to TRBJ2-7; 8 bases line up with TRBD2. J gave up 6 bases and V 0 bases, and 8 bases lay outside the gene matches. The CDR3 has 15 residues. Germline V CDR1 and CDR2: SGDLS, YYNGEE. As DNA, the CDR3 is TGTGCCAGCAGCGTAGGTGATAGCGGGGCGAGCGAGCAGTACTTC. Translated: CASSVGDSGASEQYF.

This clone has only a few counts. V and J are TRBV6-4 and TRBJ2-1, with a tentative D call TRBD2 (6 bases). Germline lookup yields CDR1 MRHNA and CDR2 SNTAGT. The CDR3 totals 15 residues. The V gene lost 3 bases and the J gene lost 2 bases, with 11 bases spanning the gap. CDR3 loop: CASSEWRGPYNEQFF. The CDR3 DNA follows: TGTGCCAGCAGTGAATGGCGGGGTCCCTACAATGAGCAGTTCTTC.

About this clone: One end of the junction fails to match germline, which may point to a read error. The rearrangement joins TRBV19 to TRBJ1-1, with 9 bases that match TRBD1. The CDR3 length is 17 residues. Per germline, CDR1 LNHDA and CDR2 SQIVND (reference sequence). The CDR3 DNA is TGTGCCAGTAGTATAGGAGTGGGGACAGGGTTGAAAACTGAAGCTTTCTTT. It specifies CASSIGVGTGLKTEAFF.

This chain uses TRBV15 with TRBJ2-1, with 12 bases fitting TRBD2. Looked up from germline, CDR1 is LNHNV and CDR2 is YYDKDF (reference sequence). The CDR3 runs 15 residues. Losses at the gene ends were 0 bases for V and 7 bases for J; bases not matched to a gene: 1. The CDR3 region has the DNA TGTGCCACCAGCAGAGATACTAGCGGGGGGAATGAGCAGTTCTTC. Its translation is CATSRDTSGGNEQFF.

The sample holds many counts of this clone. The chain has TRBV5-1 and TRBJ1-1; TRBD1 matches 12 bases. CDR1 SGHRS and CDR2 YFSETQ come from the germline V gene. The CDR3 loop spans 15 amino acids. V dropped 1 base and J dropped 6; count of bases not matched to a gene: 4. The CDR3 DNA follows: TGCGCCAGCAGCTTGAAGGGACAGGGGGCATCTGAAGCTTTCTTT. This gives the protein CASSLKGQGASEAFF.

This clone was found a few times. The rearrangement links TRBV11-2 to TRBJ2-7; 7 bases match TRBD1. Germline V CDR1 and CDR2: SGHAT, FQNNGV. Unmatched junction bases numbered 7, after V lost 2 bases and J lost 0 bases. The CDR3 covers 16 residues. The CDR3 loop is CASSLTGVMSSYEQYF. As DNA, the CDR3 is TGTGCCAGCAGCTTAACAGGGGTCATGAGCTCCTACGAGCAGTACTTC.

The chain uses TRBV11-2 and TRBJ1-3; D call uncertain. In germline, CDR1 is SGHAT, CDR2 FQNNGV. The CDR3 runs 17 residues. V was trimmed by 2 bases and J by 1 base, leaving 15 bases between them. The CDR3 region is CASSLLGRVDSGNTIYF. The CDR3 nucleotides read TGTGCCAGCAGCTTACTTGGGAGGGTGGATTCTGGAAACACCATATATTTT. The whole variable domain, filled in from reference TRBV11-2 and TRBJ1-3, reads EAGVAQSPRYKIIEKRQSVAFWCNPISGHATLYWYQQILGQGPKLLIQFQNNGVVDDSQLPKDRFSAERLKGVDSTLKIQPAKLEDSAVYLCASSLLGRVDSGNTIYFGEGSWLTVV.

CDR3 nucleotides: TGTGCCAGCAGTGAAGCTGGGACAGGGCTCTACGAGCAGTACTTC. Its translation is CASSEAGTGLYEQYF. The genes are TRBV6-1 and TRBJ2-7, with TRBD1 matching 9 bases. The germline V gene encodes CDR1 MNHNS and CDR2 SASEGT. The CDR3 has 15 amino acids. The trim removed 0 bases at V and 3 bases at J, leaving 3 bases unmatched.

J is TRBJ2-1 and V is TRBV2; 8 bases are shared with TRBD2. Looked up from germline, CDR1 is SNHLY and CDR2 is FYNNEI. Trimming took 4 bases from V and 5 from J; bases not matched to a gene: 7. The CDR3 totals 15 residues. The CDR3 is CASSGSGGAHNEQFF. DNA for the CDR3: TGTGCCAGCAGTGGGTCCGGGGGGGCCCACAATGAGCAGTTCTTC.

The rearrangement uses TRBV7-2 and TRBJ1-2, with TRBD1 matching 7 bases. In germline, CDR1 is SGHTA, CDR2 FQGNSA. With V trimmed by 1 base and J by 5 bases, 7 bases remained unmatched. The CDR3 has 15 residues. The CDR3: CASSLGVQGRYGYTF. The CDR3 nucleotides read TGTGCCAGCAGCTTAGGGGTACAGGGGAGGTATGGCTACACCTTC.

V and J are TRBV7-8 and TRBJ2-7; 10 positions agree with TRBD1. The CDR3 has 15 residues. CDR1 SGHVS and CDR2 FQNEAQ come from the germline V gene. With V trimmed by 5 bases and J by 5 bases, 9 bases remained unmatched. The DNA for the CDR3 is TGTGCCAGCAGCCTCACCGGGACAGGGGCCCACGAGCAGTACTTC. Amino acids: CASSLTGTGAHEQYF. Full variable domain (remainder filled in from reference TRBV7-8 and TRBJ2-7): GAGVSQSPRYKVAKRGQDVALRCDPISGHVSLFWYQQALGQGPEFLTYFQNEAQLDKSGLPSDRFFAERPEGSVSTLKIQRTQQEDSAVYLCASSLTGTGAHEQYFGPGTRLTVT.